Below, 14 T cell receptor beta chains from the same sample are listed, as sequenced in a study of OX40 agonist ivuxolimab in advanced cancers. Sequencing was performed with immunoSEQ multiplex PCR; in TCRdb, only in-frame clones are kept and a portion is missing. The sample carries some 62,000 clones, 75% to 85% recorded once. The starting material was CD4+ or CD8+ T cells sorted from blood, obtained in a trial of the OX40 agonist ivuxolimab. The receptors come from an adult with an advanced solid tumor such as melanoma, head and neck, liver or kidney cancer.

This clone was detected once. The rearrangement uses TRBV18 and TRBJ2-5; maybe TRBD1 (5 bases). The germline V gene encodes CDR1 KGHSH and CDR2 LQKENI. The CDR3 extends over 15 amino acids. V was shortened by 2 bases and J by 4 bases, with 14 bases between the two germline ends. DNA for the CDR3: TGTGCCAGCTCACCATCGGCAGGGAAGGCAGAGACCCAGTACTTC. It specifies CASSPSAGKAETQYF. The full variable domain, in which reference TRBV18 and TRBJ2-5 provide the parts outside the CDR3, is NAGVMQNPRHLVRRRGQEARLRCSPMKGHSHVYWYRQLPEEGLKFMVYLQKENIIDESGMPKERFSAEFPKEGPSILRIQQVVRGDSAAYFCASSPSAGKAETQYFGPGTRLLVL.

As concerns this clone: The identical CDR3 is also encoded by other nucleotide sequences in the sample. The chain combines TRBV6-5 with TRBJ1-5; D gene uncertain. The CDR3 has 14 residues. The germline V and J ends were trimmed by 8 bases and 5 bases, with 16 bases remaining between them. The V gene's germline CDR1 is MNHEY and CDR2 SVGAGI. As DNA, the CDR3 is TGTGCCAGCCGCCCGCCCGGGCTGGATCAGCCCCAGCATTTT. Translation gives CASRPPGLDQPQHF.

The V gene is TRBV5-1, the J gene TRBJ2-5; 12 nucleotides align to TRBD2. CDR3 length equals 19 residues. Germline V gene lookup returns CDR1 SGHRS and CDR2 YFSETQ. V shed 0 bases, J shed 2 bases, and the junction held 11 bases outside the gene matches. The CDR3 reads CASSLVTSGGPAGQETQYF. The DNA of the CDR3 is TGCGCCAGCAGCTTGGTTACTAGCGGGGGGCCAGCCGGGCAAGAGACCCAGTACTTC.

V gene TRBV13 combines with J gene TRBJ2-2, with TRBD2 as a possible D gene (5 bases). V shed 2 bases and J shed 6 bases, with 13 bases lying between them. The germline CDR1 and CDR2 sequences are PRHDT and FYEKMQ (reference sequence). This CDR3 is built from 15 residues. CDR3 coding DNA: TGTGCCAGCAGCTTATCTCGGCGGGCCTCCGGGGAGCTGTTTTTT. This translates into CASSLSRRASGELFF.

CDR3 residues: CASSRLDINEGYTF. The CDR3, as DNA: TGTGCCAGCAGCCGATTAGACATAAATGAGGGCTACACCTTC. This chain links TRBV7-9 with TRBJ1-2, with D hard to call. Trimming stripped 5 bases from V and 8 bases from J, with 18 bases between. Germline-derived CDR1 and CDR2 are SEHNR and FQNEAQ (reference sequence). The CDR3 has 14 amino acids.

The rearrangement uses TRBV5-4 and TRBJ2-7; perhaps TRBD2 as D (6 bases). V lost 5 bases, J lost 0 bases, and 12 bases lay in between. The CDR3 runs 14 residues. From germline, CDR1 is SGHNT and CDR2 YYREEE (reference sequence). The DNA for the CDR3 is TGTGCCAGCAGAAACACCGGGGGCTCCTACGAGCAGTACTTC. It codes for CASRNTGGSYEQYF.

The rearrangement uses TRBV19 and TRBJ1-2; D not resolved. Per the germline V gene, CDR1 is LNHDA and CDR2 is SQIVND (reference sequence). CDR3 length: 13 amino acids. V gave up 3 bases and J gave up 6 bases, with 11 bases separating them. The CDR3 reads CASSIAGLDGYTF. The CDR3 region has the DNA TGTGCCAGTAGTATCGCGGGGTTGGATGGCTACACCTTC.

This clone was picked up many times. J is TRBJ2-5 and V is TRBV4-3; 8 bases line up with TRBD2. The CDR3 consists of 17 residues. The ends lost 2 bases at V and 1 base at J; junction bases unmatched: 9. Germline values: CDR1 LGHNA, CDR2 YSLEER. The CDR3 reads CASSQFFSGVLQETQYF. The CDR3 DNA reads TGCGCCAGCAGCCAATTCTTTAGCGGGGTCCTCCAAGAGACCCAGTACTTC.

This clone was recorded only once. V usage is TRBV13 and J usage is TRBJ2-7, with 7 bases fitting TRBD1. V lost 4 bases, J lost 0 bases, and 9 bases stayed unmatched. Germline lookup yields CDR1 PRHDT and CDR2 FYEKMQ (reference sequence). This CDR3 spans 16 amino acids. In DNA, the CDR3 is TGTGCCAGCAGCTCTCGAAACAGGGGCCTCTCCTACGAGCAGTACTTC. It encodes CASSSRNRGLSYEQYF.

The chain recombines TRBV19 with TRBJ1-1; 8 nucleotides align to TRBD1. The V gene end was trimmed by 9 bases and the J gene end by 1 base; junction bases not matched to a gene: 7. The CDR3 is 14 amino acids. Germline CDR1 is LNHDA and CDR2 is SQIVND (reference sequence). The CDR3 region has the DNA TGTGCCAGCCGTCCCGGGACAGGGAACACTGAAGCTTTCTTT. Protein sequence: CASRPGTGNTEAFF. Combining the CDR3 with reference TRBV19 and TRBJ1-1 gives the whole variable domain DGGITQSPKYLFRKEGQNVTLSCEQNLNHDAMYWYRQDPGQGLRLIYYSQIVNDFQKGDIAEGYSVSREKKESFPLTVTSAQKNPTAFYLCASRPGTGNTEAFFGQGTRLTVV.

The gene calls are TRBV27 and TRBJ2-5; D is uncertain. The CDR3 length is 12 residues. Germline V lookup: CDR1 MNHEY, CDR2 SMNVEV (reference sequence). V dropped 2 bases and J dropped 11 bases, with 12 bases sitting between them. CDR3 sequence: CASSLLGGRQYF. CDR3 DNA: TGTGCCAGCAGTTTACTGGGCGGCCGGCAGTACTTC.

The chain links TRBV5-1 to TRBJ1-2; D unclear. Germline V gives CDR1 SGHRS, CDR2 YFSETQ. The CDR3 has 15 amino acids. With 4 bases removed from V and 0 bases from J, the gap between germline ends came to 13 bases. In DNA, the CDR3 is TGCGCCAGCAGCGCACCAGGTAAAGCTAACTATGGCTACACCTTC. Translation: CASSAPGKANYGYTF.

This rearrangement joins TRBV18 to TRBJ2-3; TRBD2 matches 7 bases. Unmatched junction bases numbered 4, after V lost 2 bases and J lost 2 bases. Germline-derived CDR1 and CDR2 are KGHSH and LQKENI. CDR3 size: 15 residues. The CDR3 coding sequence is TGTGCCAGCTCACCATCAGCGGGGTTCACAGATACGCAGTATTTT. Amino acid sequence: CASSPSAGFTDTQYF.

This clone is termed medium-sized. The chain carries TRBV7-9 and TRBJ1-4, with 7 bases fitting TRBD1. The trim removed 6 bases at V and 11 bases at J, leaving 9 bases unmatched. The CDR3 spans 13 residues. The germline CDR1 and CDR2 sequences are SEHNR and FQNEAQ (reference sequence). The CDR3 DNA is TGTGCCAGCAGACATGGAGAACAGGGGAAACTGTTTTTT. Amino acid sequence: CASRHGEQGKLFF.